This entry features one T cell receptor beta chain sequence. This clonotype appeared a few times. Its antigen is still unknown. Base qualities are not at hand, and no much larger clone is one base apart. The TCR beta CDR3 regions were amplified from RNA transcripts. For the first round of RT-PCR on the TCR CDR3, the HTBI primer set was used together with the Qiagen OneStep RT-PCR kit. Libraries were constructed in a second round of multiplex PCR, after which size selection and purification were carried out. The libraries were sequenced on an Illumina HiSeq2000 using paired-end 100 bp reads. Per the authors' processing: Raw data were processed with SOAPnuke, discarding reads with adapters, uncalled bases, mean Phred below 15, or no exact constant-primer or identifier match. High-quality paired reads were merged using COPE v1.2.5, and each unique nucleotide sequence was defined as a clonotype. Clonotypes were aligned to IMGT TRBV, TRBD and TRBJ reference segments using MiTCR v1.1. Only V-J combinations with frequency above 0.0001, covering roughly 99% of repertoires, were analysed. The TCS score was defined as the ratio of F50 (clonal expansion) to E x V (chaos), calculated using BLOSUM62-based TCRdist between CDR3 peptides within each V-J. Welch's t-statistics and random forest reduced roughly 500 V-J features to fewer than 15, which were used in a naive Bayes classifier (R e1071). TCRdb trimmed public reads at Q25 via fastp, called clones via MiXCR and kept in-frame beta chains. Each CDR3 protein gets just one entry, which takes the most common genes and DNA from the rows behind it. These V and J calls rely on TCRdb rather than the paper's analysis. The sample table lists 250,000 to 300,000 distinct CDR3 sequences, approximately 15% of them with a count of one. The ten largest clonotypes hold 7% to 9.5% of the sample.

According to the germline V gene, CDR1 reads MNHNS and CDR2 reads SASEGT. From the cysteine up to the phenylalanine, the CDR3 has a length of 16 residues. Of the read, only the CDR3 DNA is kept; its 48 bases are in frame from base 1. V is cut by 6 bases and J by 2 bases, and the space between the germline ends is 14 bases. The sample originates from a study of T cells in Graves' hyperthyroidism and ophthalmopathy (dated by TCRdb to 2018 to 2020). Looking at the study overall: Peripheral blood was collected at initial diagnosis, before any treatment. To identify TCR V-J signatures that set the groups apart, the researchers used a discovery cohort of about a hundred patients, made up of 40 to 45 with Graves' ophthalmopathy and about 55 with stable Graves' hyperthyroidism. Prospective prediction of ophthalmopathy was tested in an independent validation cohort of about 19 hyperthyroidism patients and 15 to 17 patients who later progressed to ophthalmopathy. For training and testing, the 100 or so patients in the discovery cohort were randomly divided in a 7:3 ratio. The study also compared thyroid tissue and blood T-cell repertoires from 6 or 7 Graves' hyperthyroidism patients. Following sampling, methimazole starting at 30 mg daily was given to hyperthyroidism patients, and high-dose intravenous methylprednisolone was given to ophthalmopathy patients. According to the paper, TCR Vbeta CDR3 sequencing was carried out on about 140 peripheral blood samples, which came from 40 to 45 ophthalmopathy, approximately 78 hyperthyroidism and around 17 progressor patients.

Stable Graves' hyperthyroidism was defined as no progression to ophthalmopathy during 18 months of follow-up. Hyperthyroidism patients were newly diagnosed, with disease duration under 2 months, and aged 18 to 65 years. Exclusion was applied to patients with uncontrolled infections, other autoimmune diseases, pregnancy or lactation. Diagnoses relied on clinical symptoms, serum thyroxine and TRAb, thyroid ultrasound and orbital computed tomography. Ficoll-Paque density gradient centrifugation was used to isolate PBMCs from approximately 11 ml of fresh peripheral blood. Total RNA was extracted with Trizol reagent, and quality was checked on an Agilent 2100 Bioanalyzer. Points the paper makes about the study in general: Most expanded thyroid clonotypes (frequency above 0.001) were also detected in blood, suggesting blood repertoires may reflect thyroid immune responses. During validation, the model predicted progression to ophthalmopathy a median of approximately 6 months ahead of onset, with more than 60% sensitivity and 72% to 80% specificity. No statistical method was used to fix the sample size in advance, and group allocation was not hidden from the investigators. A 13 V-J signature model separated ophthalmopathy from stable hyperthyroidism, with nearly 90% sensitivity and 81% to 83% specificity in cross-validation and 80%/75% in testing.

This receptor chain uses TRBV6-1 and TRBJ2-6, with the D gene tentatively TRBD1 or TRBD2, based on 6 matching bases in each. The source material was blood. This TCR was sampled from a woman in her 40s with Graves' hyperthyroidism. The DNA sequence is TGTGCCAGCAGCCCCTGGAGGGGGACTGGGGCCAACGTCCTGACTTTC. This translates into CASSPWRGTGANVLTF.